The entry below gives a single TCR beta chain sequence along with its context. The assay was immunoSEQ multiplex PCR, and TCRdb's table has in-frame clones only and misses some. This sample has some 300,000 clones, with 80% found just once. This sample stems from a study of cytotoxic CD8 clonotypes in ibrutinib-treated CLL. Study at large: Response samples were drawn at a median of approximately 11 months of treatment, range 6 to 36.

The CDR3 spans 14 residues. Germline CDR1 reads SGHVS; CDR2 reads FQNEAQ. Trimming removed 2 bases from V and 1 base from J; junction bases left unmatched: 0. This TCR was recovered from a human donor with chronic lymphocytic leukemia. The sample in question was PBMCs, obtained before ibrutinib treatment. The chain couples TRBV7-8 to TRBJ2-3; 7 bases line up with TRBD2. The CDR3 DNA sequence: TGTGCCAGCAGCTTACTAGCGGGCACAGATACGCAGTATTTT. The encoded protein is CASSLLAGTDTQYF.